The 8 T cell receptor beta chains below all came from one sample that was sequenced in a study of cytomegalovirus exposure and HLA in healthy donors. The PCR employed 60 Vbeta primers together with 13 Jbeta primers. Only in-frame clones appear in the TCRdb table, and some are missing; sequencing was by immunoSEQ multiplex PCR. The data show some 80,000 clones, about 9.4% seen once. The sample consisted of PBMCs. The origin of the receptors is a man aged 55 to 70 in good health and CMV-seropositive.

The chain recombines TRBV9 with TRBJ2-1; D call uncertain. The V gene lost 0 bases and the J gene lost 4 bases, with 11 bases spanning the gap. From germline, CDR1 is SGDLS and CDR2 YYNGEE. The CDR3 is made up of 15 amino acids. DNA of the CDR3: TGTGCCAGCAGCGTAGCTCAAGGCGGATACAATGAGCAGTTCTTC. Its protein product is CASSVAQGGYNEQFF.

The CDR3, as DNA: TGTGCCAGCAGTCGGACAGGGGGGGGAACTGAAGCTTTCTTT. It is translated as CASSRTGGGTEAFF. This chain links TRBV6-5 with TRBJ1-1; 10 bases line up with TRBD1. CDR1 is MNHEY and CDR2 is SVGAGI in the germline V gene. The CDR3 loop spans 14 amino acids. The trim removed 5 bases at V and 5 bases at J, leaving 5 bases unmatched.

The chain couples TRBV19 to TRBJ2-5; 10 bases match TRBD1. Germline V gives CDR1 LNHDA, CDR2 SQIVND (reference sequence). V trimming: 4 bases; J trimming: 1 base; junction bases outside the gene matches: 3. The CDR3 sequence is 15 residues long. CDR3 sequence (DNA): TGTGCCAGTAGTAGGGGACAGGGGAGCCAAGAGACCCAGTACTTC. This sequence encodes CASSRGQGSQETQYF.

This clone was counted only a few times. A read error may produce the germline difference seen at one junction end. The sample has other DNA sequences that encode this CDR3 too. The genes are TRBV5-4 and TRBJ1-1; tentative D call: TRBD1 (6 bases). Germline CDR1 reads SGHNT; CDR2 reads YYREEE (reference sequence). The CDR3 sequence is 13 residues long. The DNA for the CDR3 is TGTGCCAGCAGCCCCGAGGGGGACACTGAAGCTTTTTTT. It is translated as CASSPEGDTEAFF.

The chain recombines TRBV4-1 with TRBJ2-3; 14 bases map to TRBD2. From germline, CDR1 is MGHRA and CDR2 YSYEKL. The V gene end was trimmed by 4 bases and the J gene end by 4 bases; junction bases not matched to a gene: 4. CDR3 length: 16 amino acids. CDR3 DNA sequence: TGCGCCAGCAGCCCGGGACTAGCGGGGGCACCAGATACGCAGTATTTT. It specifies CASSPGLAGAPDTQYF.

A few counts support this clone. The chain recombines TRBV6-6 with TRBJ1-1; unclear D gene. CDR3 length: 13 residues. The V end was cut by 2 bases, the J end by 4 bases, with 8 bases between. The V gene's germline CDR1 is MNHNY and CDR2 SVGAGI (reference sequence). The CDR3 region is CASSYGGSTEAFF. The CDR3 bases are TGTGCCAGCAGTTACGGCGGAAGCACTGAAGCTTTCTTT.

Only a few counts were recorded for this clone. The chain joins TRBV10-3 to TRBJ2-6; the D gene is possibly TRBD1 (7 bases). Between the trimmed V and J ends, which lost 3 bases and 2 bases, there was a span of 14 bases. The CDR3 consists of 17 residues. From germline, CDR1 is ENHRY and CDR2 SYGVKD. The CDR3 DNA follows: TGTGCCATCAGTGATGGAGGGGGCGTCGCTGGGGCCAACGTCCTGACTTTC. Translated: CAISDGGGVAGANVLTF.

This chain uses TRBV6-1 with TRBJ1-1; D not resolved. Trimming shortened V by 8 bases and J by 0 bases, and 10 bases separated the two germline ends. CDR3 length equals 13 residues. Germline CDR1 is MNHNS and CDR2 is SASEGT. CDR3 protein: CASFVAMNTEAFF. CDR3 DNA: TGTGCCAGCTTTGTAGCGATGAACACTGAAGCTTTCTTT.